This T cell receptor (beta chain) was profiled in a study of T cell clusters in autoimmune cytopenias. TRB rearrangements were amplified by touch-down multiplex PCR with mixed TRB-A/B primers. Using the multiplex PCR reads, TCRdb records one entry per CDR3 protein without DNA. Here the sample table reports about 7,500 distinct CDR3 sequences. From germline, CDR1 is MRHNA and CDR2 SNTAGT. The CDR3 covers 15 residues. Each sample's input was around 250 ng genomic DNA, roughly 40,000 genome equivalents. Sequences were obtained from peripheral blood. The sequence was obtained from a human donor with an autoimmune cytopenia or autoimmune hepatitis (not recorded which). The gene calls are TRBV6-4 and TRBJ2-1; the D call from TCRdb, TRBD1, cannot be confirmed without DNA. CDR3 loop: CASSEGAGSYNEQFF.